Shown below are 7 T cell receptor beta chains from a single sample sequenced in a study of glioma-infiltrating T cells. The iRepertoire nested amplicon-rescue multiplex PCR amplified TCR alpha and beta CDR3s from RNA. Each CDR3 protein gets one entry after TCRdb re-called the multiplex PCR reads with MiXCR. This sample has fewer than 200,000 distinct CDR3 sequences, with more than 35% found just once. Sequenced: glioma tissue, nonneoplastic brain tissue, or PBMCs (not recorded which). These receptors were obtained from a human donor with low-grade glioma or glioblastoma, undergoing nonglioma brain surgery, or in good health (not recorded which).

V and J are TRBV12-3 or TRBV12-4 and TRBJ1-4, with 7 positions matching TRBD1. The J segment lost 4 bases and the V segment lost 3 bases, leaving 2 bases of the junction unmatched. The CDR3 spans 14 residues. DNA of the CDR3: TGTGCCAGCAGTTTCGGACAGGTTAATGAAAAACTGTTTTTT. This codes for CASSFGQVNEKLFF.

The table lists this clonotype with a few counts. The CDR3 DNA sequence: TGCGCCAGCAATGACTACTTGAACACCGGGGAGCTGTTTTTT. Translation gives CASNDYLNTGELFF. The chain is built from TRBV4-1 and TRBJ2-2; D may be TRBD2 (5 bases). Trimming took off 7 bases at V and 1 base at J, with 10 bases between the two ends. The CDR3 spans 14 residues. Germline CDR1 MGHRA, CDR2 YSYEKL.

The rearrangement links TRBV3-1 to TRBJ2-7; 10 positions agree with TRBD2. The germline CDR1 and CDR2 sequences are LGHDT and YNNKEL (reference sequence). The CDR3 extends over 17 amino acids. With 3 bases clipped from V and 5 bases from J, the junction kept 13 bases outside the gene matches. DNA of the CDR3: TGTGCCAGCAGCCACGCTAGCGGGAGTTCTCGGCTGGACGAGCAGTACTTC. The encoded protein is CASSHASGSSRLDEQYF.

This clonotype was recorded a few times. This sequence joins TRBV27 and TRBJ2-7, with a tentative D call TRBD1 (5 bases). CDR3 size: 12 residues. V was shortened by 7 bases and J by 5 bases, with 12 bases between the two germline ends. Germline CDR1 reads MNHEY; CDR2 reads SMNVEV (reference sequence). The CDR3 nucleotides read TGTGCCAGCACCTTGGCAGGGAACGAGCAGTACTTC. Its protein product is CASTLAGNEQYF.

Written as DNA, the CDR3 is TGCAGTGCTCTCGGACTAGCGGGAGGACTCAATAATGAGCAGTTCTTC. Its translation: CSALGLAGGLNNEQFF. This sequence joins TRBV20-1 and TRBJ2-1; 14 positions agree with TRBD2. Germline V CDR1 and CDR2: DFQATT, SNEGSKA (reference sequence). The trim removed 5 bases at V and 7 bases at J, leaving 10 bases unmatched. The CDR3 is 16 residues long.

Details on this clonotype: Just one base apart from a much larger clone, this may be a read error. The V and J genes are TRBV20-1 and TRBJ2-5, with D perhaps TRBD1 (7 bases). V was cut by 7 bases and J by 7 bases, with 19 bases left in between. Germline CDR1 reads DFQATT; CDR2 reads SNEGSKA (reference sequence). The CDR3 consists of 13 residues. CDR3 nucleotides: TGCAGTGATAGGGTCGCGGGACAGACGACCCAGTACTTC. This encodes CSDRVAGQTTQYF.

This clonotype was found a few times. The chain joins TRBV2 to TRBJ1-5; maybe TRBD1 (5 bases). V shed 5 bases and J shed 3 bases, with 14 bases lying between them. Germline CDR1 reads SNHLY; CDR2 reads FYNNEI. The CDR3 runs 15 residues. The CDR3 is CASSTRDGANQPQHF. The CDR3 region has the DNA TGTGCCAGCAGTACCCGGGACGGAGCCAATCAGCCCCAGCATTTT.